These T cell receptor beta chains were read from a single sample in a study of OX40 agonist ivuxolimab in advanced cancers. Sequencing was performed with immunoSEQ multiplex PCR; in TCRdb, only in-frame clones are kept and a portion is missing. This sample has 65,000 to 80,000 clones, with 85% to 95% found just once. The sample was CD4+ or CD8+ T cells sorted from blood, taken in a trial of the OX40 agonist ivuxolimab. These receptors were taken from an adult with an advanced solid tumor such as melanoma, head and neck, liver or kidney cancer. CDR3s leave out the opening cysteine and the closing phenylalanine or tryptophan. Each record gives: V gene, J gene, D gene, CDR3 protein. The D gene is left open where the match is weak.

TRBV6-1	TRBJ2-1	.	ASSPKVSEQF
TRBV4-3	TRBJ2-7	.	ASSQENLDIYEQY
TRBV7-3	TRBJ2-7	TRBD1	ASSLRQGTEQY
TRBV7-9	TRBJ2-5	.	ASSLGSAGKY
TRBV4-2	TRBJ2-7	.	ASSHRHEQY
TRBV6-6	TRBJ1-5	.	ASSYSGQSNQPQH
TRBV9	TRBJ1-1	.	ASSVAAGPEAF
TRBV28	TRBJ2-1	TRBD1	ASSFGVWTGGYNEQF
TRBV5-1	TRBJ2-1	.	ASSLAVRLDNEQF
TRBV7-9	TRBJ1-2	.	ASNGGAGYGYT
TRBV7-9	TRBJ2-3	.	ASSLTLPADTQY
TRBV6-6	TRBJ1-2	.	ASSYSTRYGYT
TRBV5-8	TRBJ2-2	.	ASNSGQRNTGELF
TRBV7-9	TRBJ2-3	TRBD2	ASSSGRTSGRADTQY
TRBV5-1	TRBJ1-1	.	ASSFLTVNTEAF